These 15 T cell receptor beta chains were sequenced from one sample in a study of blood T cell repertoires in COVID-19. TCRdb's table, derived via immunoSEQ multiplex PCR, lists solely in-frame clones and lacks some. The sample contains 160,000 or so clones, 85% of which appear only once. What was sequenced was peripheral blood. The receptors stem from a woman aged 50 to 65 with COVID-19, enrolled during active disease.

The chain couples TRBV18 to TRBJ2-1, with 8 bases matching TRBD2. V dropped 0 bases and J dropped 4; count of bases not matched to a gene: 8. This CDR3 has 17 residues. From germline, CDR1 is KGHSH and CDR2 LQKENI. The CDR3 is CASSPPAGGPTYNEQFF. The CDR3 nucleotides read TGTGCCAGCTCACCACCGGCGGGGGGACCTACTTACAATGAGCAGTTCTTC.

The table lists this clone with a count of one. The V call is TRBV9, the J call TRBJ2-3; 7 positions match TRBD1. The CDR3 spans 17 residues. Germline values: CDR1 SGDLS, CDR2 YYNGEE. V trimming: 3 bases; J trimming: 4 bases; junction bases outside the gene matches: 14. The CDR3 sequence is CASSAQMRQGLADTQYF. CDR3 DNA: TGTGCCAGCAGCGCCCAAATGAGACAGGGATTGGCAGATACGCAGTATTTT.

The rearrangement joins TRBV15 to TRBJ1-2, with unresolved D. V was shortened by 3 bases and J by 4 bases, with 12 bases between the two germline ends. Germline lookup yields CDR1 LNHNV and CDR2 YYDKDF (reference sequence). This CDR3 comprises 14 residues. CDR3 loop: CATSRRAETYGYTF. The CDR3 DNA follows: TGTGCCACCAGCAGGAGGGCGGAAACCTATGGCTACACCTTC.

Here the CDR3 reads CASSGGWGLETQYF. For the CDR3, the DNA is TGTGCCAGCAGCGGTGGGTGGGGGCTTGAGACCCAGTACTTC. The rearrangement uses TRBV5-6 and TRBJ2-5; perhaps TRBD1 as D (6 bases). V was pared by 4 bases and J by 5 bases, with 15 bases between. The CDR3 has 14 amino acids. Germline V gives CDR1 SGHDT, CDR2 YYEEEE. The complete variable domain, with remaining parts taken from reference TRBV5-6 and TRBJ2-5, reads DAGVTQSPTHLIKTRGQQVTLRCSPKSGHDTVSWYQQALGQGPQFIFQYYEEEERQRGNFPDRFSGHQFPNYSSELNVNALLLGDSALYLCASSGGWGLETQYFGPGTRLLVL.

This sequence joins TRBV9 and TRBJ1-4, with TRBD1 matching over 8 bases. Germline assignment: CDR1 SGDLS and CDR2 YYNGEE. After removal of 0 bases from V and 8 bases from J, the junction contained 6 bases not matched to a gene. CDR3 length: 15 residues. In nucleotides, the CDR3 is TGTGCCAGCAGCGTAGACGACAGGGGTTGGGAAAAACTGTTTTTT. Its translation is CASSVDDRGWEKLFF.

The V and J genes are TRBV5-4 and TRBJ1-1, with 11 bases fitting TRBD1. Trimming at V came to 1 base and at J to 5 bases, leaving 1 base not matched to a gene. This CDR3 contains 14 residues. CDR1 SGHNT and CDR2 YYREEE come from the germline V gene (reference sequence). The CDR3 reads CASSLRDRGTEAFF. CDR3 in DNA: TGTGCCAGCAGCTTGCGGGACAGGGGGACTGAAGCTTTCTTT.

The chain links TRBV24-1 to TRBJ2-7; D remains ambiguous. The CDR3 consists of 13 residues. V gave up 3 bases and J gave up 6 bases, with 11 bases separating them. In germline, CDR1 is KGHDR, CDR2 SFDVKD. CDR3 sequence reads: CATSDDQSSEQYF. CDR3 DNA sequence: TGTGCCACCAGTGATGATCAGTCGTCCGAGCAGTACTTC.

The genes are TRBV11-3 and TRBJ2-3; a possible D gene is TRBD1 (6 bases). Trimming removed 5 bases from V and 2 bases from J, with 11 bases in between. This CDR3 contains 14 residues. In germline, CDR1 is SGHNT, CDR2 YENEEA. The CDR3 coding sequence is TGTGCCAGCAGCCCGGGACACTCCACAGATACGCAGTATTTT. It specifies CASSPGHSTDTQYF.

The chain carries TRBV18 and TRBJ1-1, with D possibly matching TRBD1 (6 bases). The CDR3 extends over 15 amino acids. V was shortened by 3 bases and J by 1 base, with 12 bases between the two germline ends. Germline V gene data show CDR1 as KGHSH and CDR2 as LQKENI. CDR3 sequence (DNA): TGTGCCAGCTCACCCCCGGGACACCCGAACACTGAAGCTTTCTTT. Protein sequence: CASSPPGHPNTEAFF.

The chain is built from TRBV11-2 and TRBJ1-1; D might be TRBD1 (6 bases). Germline CDR1 SGHAT, CDR2 FQNNGV. Trimming shortened V by 1 base and J by 6 bases, and 12 bases separated the two germline ends. There are 14 residues in the CDR3. Written as DNA, the CDR3 is TGTGCCAGCAGCTTAGGGCACAGGGCGGCTGAAGCTTTCTTT. Translated, it gives CASSLGHRAAEAFF.

This chain connects TRBV7-9 to TRBJ2-5, with TRBD1 matching 11 bases. The trim removed 3 bases at V and 5 bases at J, leaving 5 bases unmatched. This CDR3 spans 15 amino acids. CDR1 and CDR2 (germline): SEHNR, FQNEAQ (reference sequence). CDR3: CASSFGQGARETQYF. The CDR3 nucleotides are TGTGCCAGCAGCTTCGGACAGGGGGCTCGGGAGACCCAGTACTTC.

The chain's CDR3 is CASSLSPAGRDEQFF. The CDR3 DNA reads TGTGCCAGCAGCTTATCCCCTGCAGGGCGAGACGAGCAGTTCTTC. This sequence joins TRBV7-3 and TRBJ2-1; D perhaps matches TRBD1 (5 bases). V was trimmed by 2 bases and J by 10 bases, leaving 18 bases between them. The V gene's germline CDR1 is SGHTA and CDR2 FQGTGA. The length of the CDR3 is 15 residues.

J is TRBJ2-2 and V is TRBV24-1; tentatively, D is TRBD2 (5 bases). Trimming took 7 bases from V and 2 from J, leaving 13 bases between them. Per the germline V gene, CDR1 is KGHDR and CDR2 is SFDVKD. There are 15 residues in the CDR3. The CDR3 sequence: CATRPPGGNTGELFF. The CDR3 nucleotides are TGTGCCACCAGGCCCCCAGGAGGAAACACCGGGGAGCTGTTTTTT.

This clone was observed once. The J gene is TRBJ2-1, the V gene TRBV5-1; 10 nucleotides match TRBD1. From germline, CDR1 is SGHRS and CDR2 YFSETQ. CDR3 length equals 16 residues. V was pared by 0 bases and J by 4 bases, with 4 bases of the junction left unmatched. CDR3 loop: CASSLEPGQGYNEQFF. The CDR3 DNA reads TGCGCCAGCAGCTTGGAACCGGGACAGGGGTACAATGAGCAGTTCTTC.

The chain combines TRBV11-1 with TRBJ2-3, with 7 bases fitting TRBD1. V shed 5 bases, J shed 0 bases, and the junction held 2 bases outside the gene matches. The CDR3 consists of 14 residues. Germline V CDR1 and CDR2: SGHAT, FQDESV (reference sequence). This CDR3 reads CASSLGQSTDTQYF. DNA for the CDR3: TGTGCCAGCAGCCTGGGACAGAGCACAGATACGCAGTATTTT.